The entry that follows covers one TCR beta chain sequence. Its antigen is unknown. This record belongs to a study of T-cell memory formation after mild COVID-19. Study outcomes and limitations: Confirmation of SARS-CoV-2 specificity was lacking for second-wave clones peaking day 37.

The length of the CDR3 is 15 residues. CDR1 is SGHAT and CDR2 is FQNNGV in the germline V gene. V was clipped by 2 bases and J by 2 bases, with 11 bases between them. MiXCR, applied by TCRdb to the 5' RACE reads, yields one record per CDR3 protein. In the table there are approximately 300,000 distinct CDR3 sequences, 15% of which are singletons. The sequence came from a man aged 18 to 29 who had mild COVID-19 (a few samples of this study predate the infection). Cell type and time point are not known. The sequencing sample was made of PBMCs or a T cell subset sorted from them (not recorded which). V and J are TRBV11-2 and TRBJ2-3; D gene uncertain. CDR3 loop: CASSLLFGPTDTQYF. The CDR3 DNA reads TGTGCCAGCAGCTTACTTTTCGGACCCACAGATACGCAGTATTTT.